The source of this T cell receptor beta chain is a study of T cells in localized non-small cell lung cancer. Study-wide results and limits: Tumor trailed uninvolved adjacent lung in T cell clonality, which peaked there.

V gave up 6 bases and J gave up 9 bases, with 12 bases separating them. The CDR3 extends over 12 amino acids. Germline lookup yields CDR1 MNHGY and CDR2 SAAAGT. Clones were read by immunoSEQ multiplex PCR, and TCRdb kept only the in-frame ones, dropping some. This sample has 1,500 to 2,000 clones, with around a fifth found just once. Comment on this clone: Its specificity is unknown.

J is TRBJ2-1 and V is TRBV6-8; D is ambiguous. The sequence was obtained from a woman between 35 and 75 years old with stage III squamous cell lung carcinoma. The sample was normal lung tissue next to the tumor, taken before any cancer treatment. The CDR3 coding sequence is TGTGCCAGCAGCCCTGGGTTTCTTGAGCAGTTCTTC. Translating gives CASSPGFLEQFF.